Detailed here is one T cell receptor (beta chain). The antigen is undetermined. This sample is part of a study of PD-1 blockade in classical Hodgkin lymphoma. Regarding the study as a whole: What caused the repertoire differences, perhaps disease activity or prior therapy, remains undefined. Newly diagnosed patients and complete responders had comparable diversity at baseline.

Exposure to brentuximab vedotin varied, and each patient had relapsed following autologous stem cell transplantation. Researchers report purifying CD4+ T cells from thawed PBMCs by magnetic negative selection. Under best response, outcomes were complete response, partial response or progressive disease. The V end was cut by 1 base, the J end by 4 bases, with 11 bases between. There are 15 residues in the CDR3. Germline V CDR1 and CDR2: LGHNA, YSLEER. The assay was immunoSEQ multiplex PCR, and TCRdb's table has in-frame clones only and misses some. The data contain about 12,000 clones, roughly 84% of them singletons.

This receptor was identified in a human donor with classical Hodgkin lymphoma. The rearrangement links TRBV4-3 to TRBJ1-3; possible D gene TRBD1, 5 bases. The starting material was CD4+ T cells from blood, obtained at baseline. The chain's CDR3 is CASSQVTGTGNTIYF. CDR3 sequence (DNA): TGCGCCAGCAGCCAAGTAACAGGCACAGGAAACACCATATATTTT.